A single sample is the source of the 8 T cell receptor beta chains below, sequenced in a study of blood T cells in healthy people across ages. A second PCR of about 6 to 12 cycles used a sample-barcoded 5' primer and a J-beta primer mix. TCRdb reprocessed the 5' RACE reads via MiXCR and lists one record per CDR3 protein. The data show 540,000 or so distinct CDR3 sequences, around 48% seen once. Input material: blood. These receptors came from an elderly man in good health.

CDR3 nucleotides: TGTGCCAGCAGTGCCCAGACTAGCGGACCGCAGTTCTTC. Translation: CASSAQTSGPQFF. The J gene is TRBJ2-1, the V gene TRBV6-2 or TRBV6-3; 9 bases align to TRBD2. J gave up 12 bases and V 5 bases, and 8 bases lay outside the gene matches. The CDR3 loop spans 13 amino acids. Germline lookup yields CDR1 MNHEY and CDR2 SVGEGT.

The chain links TRBV27 to TRBJ1-5; D is possibly TRBD1 (6 bases). CDR1 is MNHEY and CDR2 is SMNVEV in the germline V gene (reference sequence). The CDR3 extends over 15 amino acids. V was shortened by 3 bases and J by 2 bases, with 11 bases between the two germline ends. The CDR3 loop is CASSFLDSRNQPQHF. The CDR3 coding sequence is TGTGCCAGCAGTTTTCTGGACAGCCGCAATCAGCCCCAGCATTTT.

The rearrangement joins TRBV7-2 to TRBJ2-7; D not certain. Looked up from germline, CDR1 is SGHTA and CDR2 is FQGNSA. The length of the CDR3 is 12 residues. Trimming removed 2 bases from V and 5 bases from J, with 7 bases in between. CDR3 nucleotide sequence: TGTGCCAGCAGCTTAATCGGCGACGAGCAGTACTTC. Translation gives CASSLIGDEQYF.

The V and J genes are TRBV3-1 and TRBJ2-1; tentative D call: TRBD2 (6 bases). The CDR3 contains 17 residues. CDR1 and CDR2 (germline): LGHDT, YNNKEL (reference sequence). The ends were cut back, 0 bases at V and 7 bases at J, with 19 bases in the middle. The CDR3 sequence: CASSQDLAEAGLNEQFF. The CDR3 bases are TGTGCCAGCAGCCAAGATTTAGCCGAAGCGGGCTTGAATGAGCAGTTCTTC.

Points on this clonotype: The junction departs from germline at one end; a sequencing error may be responsible. The CDR3 nucleotides are TGTGCCGGCAGTCGCAGGACTAGCGGGGCCACCTACAATGAGCAGTTCTTC. Translated: CAGSRRTSGATYNEQFF. This chain joins TRBV7-2 and TRBJ2-1; 12 positions agree with TRBD2. This CDR3 region has 17 residues. Germline values: CDR1 SGHTA, CDR2 FQGNSA.

CDR3 sequence reads: CASSTGTSEQYF. CDR3 bases: TGCGCCAGCAGCACCGGGACTTCCGAGCAGTACTTC. The rearrangement joins TRBV5-1 to TRBJ2-5; weak D call: TRBD2 (6 bases). TRBJ2-7 matches the DNA end more closely, so the J call is doubtful. The CDR3 runs 12 residues. Germline V lookup: CDR1 SGHRS, CDR2 YFSETQ.

The V call is TRBV9, the J call TRBJ2-5, with 11 bases aligning to TRBD2. The V gene end was trimmed by 3 bases and the J gene end by 11 bases; junction bases not matched to a gene: 15. CDR1 SGDLS and CDR2 YYNGEE come from the germline V gene. The CDR3 spans 16 residues. As DNA, the CDR3 is TGTGCCAGCAGCGCCCCCCGGGGACTAGCGGCCAATGAGCAGTACTTC. This codes for CASSAPRGLAANEQYF.

This clonotype was counted only a few times. This sequence joins TRBV7-2 and TRBJ2-4, with a tentative D call TRBD2 (6 bases). The end of the DNA fits TRBJ2-5 better, so the J call may be wrong. Germline V CDR1 and CDR2: SGHTA, FQGNSA. The CDR3 contains 13 residues. The CDR3 spells CASSTPGVETQYF. The CDR3 coding sequence is TGTGCCAGCAGCACACCGGGGGTAGAGACCCAGTACTTC.